The rows below give T cell receptor beta chains drawn from one sample of a study of blood T cell repertoires in COVID-19. Only in-frame clones appear in the TCRdb table, and some are missing; sequencing was by immunoSEQ multiplex PCR. Among around 130,000 clones listed, around nine tenths were seen once. The sequencing input was peripheral blood. The source is a woman between 45 and 65 years old with acute or convalescent COVID-19. Both conserved end residues are part of each CDR3. The order of the fields is clone size, D gene, J gene, V gene, CDR3 protein, CDR3 DNA. The D gene is left open where the match is weak. Clone size, where shown, is once, few, many, or a class for clones that have expanded.

>.|.|TRBJ2-2|TRBV5-6
CASSLFAQYTGELFF
TGTGCCAGCAGCTTGTTTGCACAGTACACCGGGGAGCTGTTTTTT
>.|TRBD1|TRBJ2-1|TRBV27
CASSLSTGYFSNEQFF
TGTGCCAGCAGTTTGTCGACAGGGTATTTTTCCAATGAGCAGTTCTTC
>once|TRBD1|TRBJ1-2|TRBV7-2
CASSFAGQGLNYGYTF
TGTGCCAGCAGCTTCGCTGGACAGGGCCTTAACTATGGCTACACCTTC
>.|TRBD2|TRBJ2-7|TRBV19
CASSIVGGGPPYEQYF
TGTGCCAGTAGTATAGTCGGGGGAGGGCCTCCCTACGAGCAGTACTTC
>.|.|TRBJ1-2|TRBV20-1
CSAGEDYGYTF
TGCAGTGCCGGAGAAGACTATGGCTACACCTTC
>.|.|TRBJ1-1|TRBV10-2
CASGRLDTEAFF
TGCGCCAGCGGGAGATTGGACACTGAAGCTTTCTTT
>.|.|TRBJ2-3|TRBV19
CASSPRSGDTQYF
TGTGCCAGTAGTCCCCGCAGCGGAGATACGCAGTATTTT
>.|.|TRBJ2-6|TRBV7-3
CASSSWASSGANVLTF
TGTGCCAGCAGCTCGTGGGCGAGCTCTGGGGCCAACGTCCTGACTTTC
>.|.|TRBJ1-1|TRBV27
CASSLRGGPEAFF
TGTGCCAGCAGTTTAAGGGGGGGCCCTGAAGCTTTCTTT
>.|.|TRBJ1-2|TRBV5-1
CASSPRPPLYGYTF
TGCGCCAGCAGCCCGCGTCCCCCTCTCTATGGCTACACCTTC
>.|.|TRBJ2-5|TRBV11-3
CASSLGDQETQYF
TGTGCCAGCAGCTTAGGAGATCAAGAGACCCAGTACTTC
>.|.|TRBJ2-7|TRBV3-1/TRBV3-2
CASSHSLGLQGGSYEQYF
TGTGCCAGCAGCCATAGTTTGGGCTTACAGGGGGGGTCCTACGAGCAGTACTTC
>.|.|TRBJ1-2|TRBV6-5
CASSRRGLEDYGYTF
TGTGCCAGCAGCCGAAGGGGGTTAGAAGACTATGGCTACACCTTC
>.|.|TRBJ2-1|TRBV7-2
CASNLPRTYNEQFF
TGTGCCAGCAACCTTCCTAGAACCTACAATGAGCAGTTCTTC
>.|.|TRBJ2-3|TRBV7-8
CASRGARGTDTQYF
TGTGCCAGCAGAGGAGCCCGGGGCACAGATACGCAGTATTTT
>.|TRBD1|TRBJ1-2|TRBV3-1/TRBV3-2
CASSQNRDRVRGYTF
TGTGCCAGCAGCCAAAACCGGGACAGGGTTCGCGGCTACACCTTC
>.|.|TRBJ1-1|TRBV4-2
CASRKSTVNTEAFF
TGTGCCAGCAGGAAGAGTACAGTGAACACTGAAGCTTTCTTT
>.|TRBD2|TRBJ2-7|TRBV5-1
CASSLDLAGVEQYF
TGCGCCAGCAGCTTGGACCTAGCGGGGGTTGAGCAGTACTTC
>.|TRBD1|TRBJ2-1|TRBV18
CASSPFDRATQFF
TGTGCCAGCTCACCATTTGACAGGGCAACGCAGTTCTTC
>.|.|TRBJ1-1|TRBV14
CASSQVSGGVLNTEAFF
TGTGCCAGCAGCCAAGTTTCGGGGGGCGTTTTGAACACTGAAGCTTTCTTT
>.|.|TRBJ1-2|TRBV5-4
CASSSGGSARNYGYTF
TGTGCCAGCAGCTCGGGCGGGTCAGCCAGGAACTATGGCTACACCTTC
>few|.|TRBJ1-1|TRBV30
CAWSVLWDTEAFF
TGTGCCTGGAGTGTACTATGGGACACTGAAGCTTTCTTT
>.|TRBD1|TRBJ1-2|TRBV19
CASSIIGTGVTGRFNYGYTF
TGTGCCAGTAGTATAATCGGGACAGGGGTAACCGGTCGGTTTAACTATGGCTACACCTTC
>.|TRBD2|TRBJ2-7|TRBV5-4
CASGDMAGDVYEQYF
TGTGCCAGCGGGGATATGGCGGGGGATGTCTACGAGCAGTACTTC
>.|TRBD1|TRBJ1-1|TRBV5-4
CASSWDRWNTEAFF
TGTGCCAGCAGCTGGGACAGGTGGAACACTGAAGCTTTCTTT
>.|TRBD1|TRBJ1-3|TRBV27
CASSPSSGTVFSGNTIYF
TGTGCCAGCAGTCCCTCTTCCGGGACAGTGTTCTCTGGAAACACCATATATTTT
>.|TRBD1|TRBJ2-7|TRBV7-9
CASSTSSGDRSIYF
TGTGCCAGCAGCACGTCGTCTGGGGACAGGTCCATTTACTTC
>.|.|TRBJ1-2|TRBV24-1
CATSDSVQGIHGYTF
TGTGCCACCAGTGATTCGGTACAGGGCATCCATGGCTACACCTTC
>.|.|TRBJ2-5|TRBV5-8
CASSTGALQETQYF
TGTGCCAGCAGCACGGGTGCTCTGCAAGAGACCCAGTACTTC
>.|.|TRBJ2-7|TRBV12-3/TRBV12-4
CASSFGASYEQYF
TGTGCCAGCAGTTTCGGAGCCTCCTACGAGCAGTACTTC
>.|.|TRBJ1-1|TRBV7-9
CASSLARVGTEAFF
TGTGCCAGCAGCTTAGCGCGGGTTGGGACTGAAGCTTTCTTT
>.|.|TRBJ2-7|TRBV5-1
CASSQGAYEQYF
TGCGCCAGCAGCCAGGGTGCCTACGAGCAGTACTTC
>.|.|TRBJ2-3|TRBV6-2/TRBV6-3
CASSYPYQGRGTDTQYF
TGTGCCAGCAGTTACCCGTACCAGGGGCGAGGCACAGATACGCAGTATTTT
>once|.|TRBJ1-6|TRBV7-2
CASSLEHRAHSPLHF
TGTGCCAGCAGCTTAGAACACAGGGCGCATTCACCCCTCCACTTT
>once|TRBD1|TRBJ2-7|TRBV6-5
CASSYRDRNGEQYF
TGTGCCAGCAGTTACCGGGACAGGAACGGCGAGCAGTACTTC
>.|TRBD1|TRBJ1-2|TRBV10-2
CASSRNVQDRGGGGYTF
TGCGCCAGCAGTCGGAACGTCCAGGACAGGGGAGGCGGAGGCTACACCTTC
>few|.|TRBJ1-1|TRBV19
CASSIRRGNTEAFF
TGTGCCAGTAGTATTCGGAGGGGGAACACTGAAGCTTTCTTT
>.|.|TRBJ1-1|TRBV28
CASSLPGELAEAFF
TGTGCCAGCAGTTTACCAGGGGAGTTGGCTGAAGCTTTCTTT